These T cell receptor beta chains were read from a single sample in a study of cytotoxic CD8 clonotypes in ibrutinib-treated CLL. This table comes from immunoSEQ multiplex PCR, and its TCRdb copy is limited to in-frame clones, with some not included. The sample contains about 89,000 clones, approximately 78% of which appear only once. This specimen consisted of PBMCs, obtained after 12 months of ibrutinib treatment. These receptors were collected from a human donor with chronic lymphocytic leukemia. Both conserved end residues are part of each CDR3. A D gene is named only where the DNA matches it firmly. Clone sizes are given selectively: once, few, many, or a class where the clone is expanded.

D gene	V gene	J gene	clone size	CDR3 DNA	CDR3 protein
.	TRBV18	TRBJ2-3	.	TGTGCCAGCTCACCACCGGCAGCTAGCACAGATACGCAGTATTTT	CASSPPAASTDTQYF
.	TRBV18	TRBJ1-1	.	TGTGCCAGCTCACCGGGGGGCAGGCTTGGTGAAGCTTTCTTT	CASSPGGRLGEAFF
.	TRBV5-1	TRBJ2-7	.	TGCGCCAGCAGCTTGAACTCCGGGGGCCCCTACGAGCAGTACTTC	CASSLNSGGPYEQYF
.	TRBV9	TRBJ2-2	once	TGTGCCAGCAGCGTAGGGATCAGGGTTGGAAACACCGGGGAGCTGTTTTTT	CASSVGIRVGNTGELFF
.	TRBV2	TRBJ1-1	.	TGTGCCAGCAAAATTGAACAGATGAACACTGAAGCTTTCTTT	CASKIEQMNTEAFF
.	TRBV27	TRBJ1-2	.	TGTGCCAGCTGGGGGGCAGATTATGGCTACACCTTC	CASWGADYGYTF
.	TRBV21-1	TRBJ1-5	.	TGTGCCAGCCGTTCACGGGACTTTCCCACTCAGCCCCAGCATTTT	CASRSRDFPTQPQHF
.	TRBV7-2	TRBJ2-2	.	TGTGCCAGCAGCTTCCTTCCTGGGGCTAGCACCGGGGAGCTGTTTTTT	CASSFLPGASTGELFF
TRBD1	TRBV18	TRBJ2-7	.	TGTGCCAGCTCACCAGGTCTGGACAGGCCTTACGAGCAGTACTTC	CASSPGLDRPYEQYF
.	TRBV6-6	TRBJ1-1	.	TGTGCCAGCCAGGGAACGAACACTGAAGCTTTCTTT	CASQGTNTEAFF
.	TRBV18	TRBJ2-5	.	TGTGCCAGCTCCTATGGTTGGCAGAACCAAGAGACCCAGTACTTC	CASSYGWQNQETQYF
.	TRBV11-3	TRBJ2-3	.	TGTGCCAGCAGCCCGAGCACAGATACGCAGTATTTT	CASSPSTDTQYF
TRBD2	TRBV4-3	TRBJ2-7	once	TGCGCCAGCAGCCAAGATGAGACTAGCGGGTTCTACGAGCAGTACTTC	CASSQDETSGFYEQYF
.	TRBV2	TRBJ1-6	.	TGTGCCAGCAGGCCCTCAGGTGGGGGCTATAATTCACCCCTCCACTTT	CASRPSGGGYNSPLHF
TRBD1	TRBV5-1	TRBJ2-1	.	TGCGCCAGTACCGGGACAGGTCACAATGAGCAGTTCTTC	CASTGTGHNEQFF
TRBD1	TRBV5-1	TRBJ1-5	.	TGCGCCAGCAGCCCCCCGGGACAGGGTTTTGGTGGCGGCAATCAGCCCCAGCATTTT	CASSPPGQGFGGGNQPQHF
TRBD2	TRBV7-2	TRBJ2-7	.	TGTGCCAGCAGCACCAGCGGGAACTCCTACGAGCAGTACTTC	CASSTSGNSYEQYF
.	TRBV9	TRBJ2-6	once	TGTGCCAGCAGCGTACAGGGGTCTGGGGCCAACGTCCTGACTTTC	CASSVQGSGANVLTF
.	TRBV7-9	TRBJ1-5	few	TGTGCCAGCAGCCCCGGGGGTCTGGGCAATCAGCCCCAGCATTTT	CASSPGGLGNQPQHF
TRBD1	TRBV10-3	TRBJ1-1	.	TGTGCCATCAGTTCCGGGACAGGGGATGAAGCTTTCTTT	CAISSGTGDEAFF
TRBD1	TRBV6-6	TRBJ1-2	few	TGTGCCAGCAGTACCGGGACAGGGGGGACTAACTATGGCTACACCTTC	CASSTGTGGTNYGYTF
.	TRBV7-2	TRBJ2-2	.	TGTGCCAGCAGCTTAACCCCCAGGACCGGGGAGCTGTTTTTT	CASSLTPRTGELFF